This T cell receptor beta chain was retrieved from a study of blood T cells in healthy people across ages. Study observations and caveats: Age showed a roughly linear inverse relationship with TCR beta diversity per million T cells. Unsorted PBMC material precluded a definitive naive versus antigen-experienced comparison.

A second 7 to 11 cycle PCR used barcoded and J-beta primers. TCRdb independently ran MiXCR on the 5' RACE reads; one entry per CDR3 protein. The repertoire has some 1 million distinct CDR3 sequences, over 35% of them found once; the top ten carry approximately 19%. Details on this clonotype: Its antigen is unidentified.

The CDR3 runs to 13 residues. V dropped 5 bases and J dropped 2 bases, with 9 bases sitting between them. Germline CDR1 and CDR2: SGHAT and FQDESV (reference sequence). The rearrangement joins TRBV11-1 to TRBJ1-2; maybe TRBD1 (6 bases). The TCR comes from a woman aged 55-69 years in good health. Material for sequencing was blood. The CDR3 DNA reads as TGTGCCAGCAGCGCCGACAGGAACTATGGCTACACCTTC. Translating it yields CASSADRNYGYTF.